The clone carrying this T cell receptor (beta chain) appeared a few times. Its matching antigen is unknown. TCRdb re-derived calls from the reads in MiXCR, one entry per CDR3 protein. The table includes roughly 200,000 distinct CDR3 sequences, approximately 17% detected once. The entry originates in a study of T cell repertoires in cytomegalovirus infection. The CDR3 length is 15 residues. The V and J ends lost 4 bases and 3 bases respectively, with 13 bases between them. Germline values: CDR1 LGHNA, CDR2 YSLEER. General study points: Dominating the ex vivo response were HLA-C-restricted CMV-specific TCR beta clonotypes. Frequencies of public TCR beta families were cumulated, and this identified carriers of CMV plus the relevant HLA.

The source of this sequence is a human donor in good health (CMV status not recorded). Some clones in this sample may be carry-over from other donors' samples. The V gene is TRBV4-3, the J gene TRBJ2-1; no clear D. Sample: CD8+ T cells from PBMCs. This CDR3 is CASSPYDNYYNEQFF. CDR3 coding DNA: TGCGCCAGCAGCCCCTATGACAACTACTACAATGAGCAGTTCTTC.